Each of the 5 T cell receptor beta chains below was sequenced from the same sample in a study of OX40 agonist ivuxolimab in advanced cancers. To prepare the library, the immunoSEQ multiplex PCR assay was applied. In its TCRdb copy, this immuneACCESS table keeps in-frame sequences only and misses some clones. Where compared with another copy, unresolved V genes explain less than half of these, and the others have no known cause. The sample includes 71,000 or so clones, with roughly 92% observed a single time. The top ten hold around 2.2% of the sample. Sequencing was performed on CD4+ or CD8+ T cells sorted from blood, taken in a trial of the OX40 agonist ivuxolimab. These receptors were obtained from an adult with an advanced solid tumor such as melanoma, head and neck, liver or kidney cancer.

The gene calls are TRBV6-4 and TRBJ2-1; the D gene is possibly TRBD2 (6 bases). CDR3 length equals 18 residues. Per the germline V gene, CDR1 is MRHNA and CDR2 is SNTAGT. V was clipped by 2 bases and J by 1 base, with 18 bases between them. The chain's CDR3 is CASSDKPAGLASYNEQFF. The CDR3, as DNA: TGTGCCAGCAGTGACAAGCCCGCGGGGCTAGCGTCCTACAATGAGCAGTTCTTC.

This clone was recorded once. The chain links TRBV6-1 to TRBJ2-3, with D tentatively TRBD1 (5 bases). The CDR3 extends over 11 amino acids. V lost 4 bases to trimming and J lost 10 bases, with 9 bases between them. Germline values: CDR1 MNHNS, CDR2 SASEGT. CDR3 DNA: TGTGCCAGCAGTGCCAGGGTAGCGCAGTATTTT. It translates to CASSARVAQYF.

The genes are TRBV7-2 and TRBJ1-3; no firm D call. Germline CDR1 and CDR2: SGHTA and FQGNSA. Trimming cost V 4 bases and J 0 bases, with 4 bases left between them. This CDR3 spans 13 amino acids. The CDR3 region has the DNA TGTGCCAGCAGCTCTGGCTCTGGAAACACCATATATTTT. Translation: CASSSGSGNTIYF.

This CDR3 reads CASRTPDRSYGYTF. The CDR3 DNA is TGTGCCAGTAGGACGCCCGACAGGAGCTATGGCTACACCTTC. The rearrangement uses TRBV19 and TRBJ1-2, with a weak D call TRBD1 (6 bases). The V gene lost 6 bases and the J gene lost 4 bases, with 15 bases spanning the gap. The CDR3 loop spans 14 amino acids. Germline lookup yields CDR1 LNHDA and CDR2 SQIVND (reference sequence).

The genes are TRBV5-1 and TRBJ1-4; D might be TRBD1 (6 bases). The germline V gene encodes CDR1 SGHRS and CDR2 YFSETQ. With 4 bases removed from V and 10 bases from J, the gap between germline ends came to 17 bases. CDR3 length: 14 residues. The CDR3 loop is CASSPRGGEGKLFF. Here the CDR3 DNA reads TGCGCCAGCAGCCCCAGGGGAGGGGAGGGAAAACTGTTTTTT.